This TCR beta chain was captured by sequencing in a study of glioma-infiltrating T cells after dendritic cell vaccination. Looking at the study overall: Three intradermal dendritic cell vaccine injections were given every two weeks.

The length of the CDR3 is 17 residues. V lost 0 bases and J 7 bases, leaving 18 bases between the germline ends. Germline CDR1 LNHNV, CDR2 YYDKDF (reference sequence). Profiling relied on immunoSEQ multiplex PCR, and the TCRdb table lists in-frame clones only, not all of them. This sample has about 82,000 clones, with roughly 90% found just once. Turning to this clone: Its antigen is undetermined.

Findings of the study overall: Only a small number of patients had complete blood and tumor samples.

The source material was blood, sampled before dendritic cell vaccination. The source is a human donor with glioblastoma. The rearrangement joins TRBV15 to TRBJ1-4; D perhaps matches TRBD1 (6 bases). The CDR3 here is CATSRDILGGGSEKLFF. The CDR3 DNA is TGTGCCACCAGCAGAGATATCTTGGGGGGCGGGAGTGAAAAACTGTTTTTT. Combining the CDR3 with reference TRBV15 and TRBJ1-4 gives the whole variable domain DAMVIQNPRYQVTQFGKPVTLSCSQTLNHNVMYWYQQKSSQAPKLLFHYYDKDFNNEADTPDNFQSRRPNTSFCFLDIRSPGLGDTAMYLCATSRDILGGGSEKLFFGSGTQLSVL.